This T cell receptor (beta chain) came from a study of blood T cell repertoires in COVID-19 (dated by TCRdb to 2018 to 2021). Looking at the study overall: Samples covering the acute and convalescent phases of COVID-19 were provided by collaborators in the United States, Italy and Spain. A de-identified subject ID, COVID-19 status, age in years and sex were almost always included in the sample metadata. Deeply sampled blood TCRbeta repertoires from subjects exposed to, actively infected with, or recovered from COVID-19 were included in the dataset. The material from the prospective study consisted of cDNA or gDNA derived from T cells, B-cell-depleted T cells, or PBMCs. Samples were obtained from the ongoing ImmuneRACE study (first 160 participants) and from about 1,300 subjects provided by 6 global collaborators. A freely available public database, intended as a resource for researchers studying the immune response to SARS-CoV-2, is where the repertoires were released. Where available, HLA class I and class II types were taken from metadata supplied by the sample provider and were not determined by assay-based typing.

Collaborating institutions collected whole blood in K2EDTA tubes following their own protocols. For TCRbeta analysis, collaborators shipped samples in one of three forms: frozen whole blood, isolated PBMCs, or DNA extracted from either of those sample types. TCRbeta CDR3 regions were amplified from genomic DNA using the immunoSEQ Assay, a bias-controlled multiplex PCR. As for how the authors treated the data: The number of nucleated cells in each sample was estimated from the amplification of reference gene primers within the assay. To quantify the absolute abundance of each unique TCRbeta CDR3 rearrangement, sequence reads were collapsed and filtered. Productive Simpson clonality was computed per sample as the square root of Simpson's diversity index over productive rearrangements. Drawn from immuneACCESS, this table holds only the in-frame rearrangements with V and J called that TCRdb kept. Clones are partly lost; checked studies trace under half to an unresolved V gene and leave the rest unexplained. The V and J calls and clone size were taken over from that table, and D and trimming were inferred from the DNA. The table for this sample lists approximately 250,000 clones; 86% of them were counted only once. Around 8.8% of the sample is taken by the ten largest.

General conclusions and limits of the study: The amount of clinical and demographic metadata varied by source and participant and was provided uncurated.

Worth noting for this clone: No antigen is known for it. Base qualities are missing; no much larger clone stands one base away.

At the junction V is shortened by 3 bases and J by 4 bases, with 9 bases in between. From its cysteine to its phenylalanine, the CDR3 spans 13 amino acids. Only CDR3 DNA is held: 39 bases, read in frame from base 1. CDR1 SGHAT and CDR2 FQDESV were looked up in the germline V gene (reference sequence). The sequence came from a man aged 40-49 years with active or convalescent COVID-19. The sample consisted of peripheral blood. The rearrangement joined TRBV11-1 to TRBJ1-1; the D gene cannot be resolved reliably. The DNA is as follows: TGTGCCAGCAGCTTGATAGTGAGCACTGAAGCTTTCTTT. This encodes CASSLIVSTEAFF.